The entry below gives a single T cell receptor (beta chain) sequence along with its context. TRB amplification used roughly 250 ng of peripheral blood genomic DNA. Controls with untreated chronic lymphocytic leukemia and no autoimmune cytopenia averaged approximately 67 years, median around 58 years. This entry belongs to a study of T cell clusters in autoimmune cytopenias. Study-wide background: A median of approximately 50,000 TRB reads per sample yielded a median roughly 2,500 distinct clonotypes.

TRB rearrangements were amplified by touch-down multiplex PCR with mixed TRB-A/B primers. From its re-call of the multiplex PCR reads, TCRdb lists each CDR3 protein once, without DNA. The sample totals some 450 distinct CDR3 sequences. Germline V CDR1 and CDR2: MNHEY, SMNVEV (reference sequence). The CDR3 consists of 17 residues. The same specimen was also included in a second study, on T cell repertoires in aging, cancer and after chemotherapy.

Sequencing was performed on peripheral blood. The chain is built from TRBV27 and TRBJ1-4. This sequence was found in a human donor with chronic lymphocytic leukemia. The CDR3: CASRYRGRTATNEKLFF.